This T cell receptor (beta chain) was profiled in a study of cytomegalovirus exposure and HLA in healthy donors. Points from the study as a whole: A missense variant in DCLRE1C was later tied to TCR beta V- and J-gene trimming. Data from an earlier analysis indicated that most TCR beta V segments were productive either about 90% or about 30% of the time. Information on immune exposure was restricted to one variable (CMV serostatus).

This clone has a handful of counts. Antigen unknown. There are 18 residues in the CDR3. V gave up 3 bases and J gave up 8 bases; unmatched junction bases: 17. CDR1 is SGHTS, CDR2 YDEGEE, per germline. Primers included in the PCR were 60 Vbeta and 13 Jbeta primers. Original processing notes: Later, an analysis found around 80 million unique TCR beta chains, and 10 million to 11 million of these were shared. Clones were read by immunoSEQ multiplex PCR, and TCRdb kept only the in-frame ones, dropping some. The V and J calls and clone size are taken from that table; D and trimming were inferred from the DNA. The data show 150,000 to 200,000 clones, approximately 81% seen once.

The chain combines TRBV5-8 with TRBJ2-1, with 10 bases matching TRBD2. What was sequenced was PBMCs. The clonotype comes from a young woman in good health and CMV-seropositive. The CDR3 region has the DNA TGTGCCAGCAGCTGGACCTACAACAGACCGGGACTAGCGTATGAGCAGTTCTTC. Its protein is CASSWTYNRPGLAYEQFF.